This T cell receptor (beta chain) is from a study of cytomegalovirus exposure and HLA in healthy donors. A multiplex PCR was run with 60 Vbeta primers and 13 Jbeta primers. This table comes from immunoSEQ multiplex PCR, and its TCRdb copy is limited to in-frame clones, with some not included. The sample yields over 150,000 clones, 60% to 80% seen once. The CDR3 length is 14 residues. Germline lookup yields CDR1 MNHEY and CDR2 SMNVEV (reference sequence). V was shortened by 5 bases and J by 5 bases, with 13 bases between the two germline ends. This clone occurred a few times. The sequencing input was PBMCs. This chain uses TRBV27 with TRBJ1-5; perhaps TRBD1 as D (6 bases). This TCR came from a woman younger than 30 in good health and CMV-seronegative. The CDR3 bases are TGTGCCAGCAGTCCATCTACAGGGCATCAGCCCCAGCATTTT. This gives the protein CASSPSTGHQPQHF.